The entry below gives a single T cell receptor (beta chain) sequence along with its context. This clone was detected a few times. Its antigen is still unknown. The sample holds no much larger clone one base away, and base qualities are not on file. In total, about 650 healthy bone marrow donors made up the cohort. At the time of sampling, every cohort member was nominally healthy, though immune exposures that went unrecorded were likely present. The donor tested CMV seropositive and was one of the 289 seropositive cohort members. Every donor gave a peripheral blood sample, and the peripheral blood mononuclear cells from that sample were used for TCR beta sequencing. The Qiagen DNeasy Blood Extraction Kit was used to extract genomic DNA from the blood cell samples. The library relied on the immunoSEQ multiplex PCR assay. The multiplex PCR relied on a mix of 60 forward primers for TCR Vbeta segments and 13 reverse primers for TCR Jbeta segments. The CDR3 region of rearranged TCR beta genes was amplified from genomic DNA with a multiplex PCR assay. On the Illumina HiSeq System, the amplified TCR beta libraries were sequenced as 87-base-pair reads. In the paper's pipeline: Across the 600 to 700 repertoires, a later analysis counted 80 million or so unique TCR beta chains, 9.5 million to 12 million of which were shared by at least two donors. A nearest-neighbor algorithm error-corrected the raw reads and collapsed the reads into unique sequences, merging closely related sequences to remove PCR and sequencing errors. To assign V, D and J gene segments, CDR3 sequences were aligned to IMGT reference sequences. Each retained sequence needed at least a six-nucleotide match to both a V gene segment and a J gene segment. Rearrangements were called productive when the CDR3 lacked stop codons and stayed in frame with V and J; all others were non-productive. Following IMGT convention, CDR3 was defined as the stretch from the second conserved V-encoded cysteine up to the conserved J-encoded phenylalanine. The earlier analysis of about 640 of the donors excluded any sequence lacking an unambiguous match to a single V gene segment. An earlier analysis of a few hundred of the donors called V segments functional above 56.7% productive rearrangements and segregating when the between-donor standard deviation exceeded 5%. A statistical classification framework was built to diagnose cytomegalovirus status from the catalog of TCR beta chain sequences. In a later analysis, TCR nucleotide sequences were compared against IMGT/GENE-DB human TR gene sequences so that V and J genes could be assigned. The TCRdist pipeline was used in a later analysis to assign CDR3 sequences and most-parsimonious VDJ recombination scenarios. In a later analysis, every TCR beta chain was defined by the combination of its CDR3 amino acid sequence and its V-gene family, and reads without a unique V-gene family were dropped. A later analysis removed several hundred highly shared, low-generation-probability nucleotide sequences to deal with suspected cross-contamination and a sequencing artifact. A later analysis calculated a clonal expansion index for each public chain from normalized within-repertoire ranks of inferred template counts. In a later analysis, generation probabilities were computed with a VDJ recombination model fitted to out-of-frame rearrangements, and the resulting probabilities were checked against IGoR. Hypergeometric tests were used in a later analysis to score TCR-TCR, TCR-HLA and TCR-CMV co-occurrence, with a repertoire-size bias correction applied to the TCR pairs. False discovery rates were estimated in a later analysis by permuting HLA or CMV assignments 20 times. In a later analysis, co-occurring TCRs were grouped with DBSCAN, and TCRdist sequence similarity was added when clustering was performed within HLA-allele-positive subsets. Repertoires with fewer than 30,000 or more than 120,000 public chains, plus five repertoires with anomalous nucleotide sharing, were excluded from co-occurrence clustering. As stored in TCRdb, this immuneACCESS dataset retains in-frame rearrangements with V and J assigned. A fraction of the clones does not appear; measured against another copy, unresolved V genes explain less than half of the discrepancy, and the remainder lacks a known reason. D and trimming come from the DNA, and the V and J calls and clone size come from that table. This sample holds approximately 110,000 clones; about 68% were observed only once. The ten largest make up less than 4.5% of the sample.

The sample belongs to a study of cytomegalovirus exposure and HLA in healthy donors (dated by TCRdb to 2015 to 2018). About the full investigation: According to an earlier analysis of 450 to 650 of the donors, 150 million to 200 million T cells yielded 117 million unique TCR beta sequences and 276 Gb of sequence data. Approximately 300 gigabases of sequencing data and roughly 90 million unique TCR sequences were included in an early release covering roughly 700 HLA-typed donors. Among the roughly 370 genotyped donors, under 90% belonged to the genetic ancestry cluster associated with self-reported Caucasian donors. The aim of the study was to test whether cataloging public T cell receptors could identify signatures of past pathogen exposure. The T cell repertoires of around 670 subjects were profiled by immunosequencing and related to cytomegalovirus serostatus. In addition to the first cohort of around 670 subjects, a separate validation cohort of over 90 different subjects was used. The study combined high-throughput TCR immunosequencing, statistical association of individual TCRs with disease status, and machine learning to predict cytomegalovirus infection status. In a later analysis, previously published TCR beta repertoires from 600 to 850 donors were re-analyzed and high-resolution HLA genotyping was added so that TCR occurrence patterns could be studied. Rather than drawing on any new phenotypic data, the later analysis identified candidate immune exposures from TCR beta sequences and the way those sequences occurred across donors. In an earlier analysis of 500 to 650 of the donors, high-throughput TCR beta sequencing was used to judge whether each TCR beta V gene segment behaved as functional or pseudogenic. Alongside the repertoire data, information on donor age, sex, ethnicity and CMV serostatus was compiled. In a later genetic analysis, genome-wide SNP genotypes for about 55% of the roughly 700 donors were used, and that subset was treated as a discovery cohort. All discovery cohort repertoires had been generated on a single sequencing platform. HLA typing included class I and class II loci at four-digit resolution. The number of typed donors differed by locus: 629-630 for A, B, C, DRB1 and DQB1; some 540 for DQA1; 600 to 610 for DPA1; and some 470 for DPB1. A handful of DR-DQ haplotypes were handled as single units for association and clustering because linkage in the cohort was strong. On average, around 230,000 unique TCR beta nucleotide sequences were sequenced per donor among some 430 genotyped donors of the cohort, with roughly 18% of those sequences being non-productive. Study-wide conclusions, independent of this receptor: Compared with equally common non-associated chains, HLA-associated TCR beta chains in a later analysis were more clonally expanded and had lower generation probabilities. HLA typing was unavailable for some donors at each locus, so association tests used only the typed subset. The sequencing pipeline was judged likely to have produced a cluster of highly shared sequence variants as a technical artifact. The study listed approximately 150 TCR beta chains as associated with cytomegalovirus. Some IMGT-functional V segments, including TRBV6-2 and TRBV6-3, could not be distinguished by the 87-base-pair reads and were therefore excluded. V-gene and J-gene trimming of TCR beta chains was associated with a missense DCLRE1C variant in a later genetic analysis, and the association was replicated in an independent cohort. Seventeen rarely observed V segments, including chromosome 9 orphons, were excluded from the earlier analysis of several hundred of the donors because counts were too low. Correlated functional status among segregating V segments might be attributable to linkage disequilibrium, but an unknown experimental factor could not be ruled out. The classifier was reported to diagnose cytomegalovirus status with high specificity and sensitivity in both the original and validation cohorts. According to a later analysis, most CMV-associated TCR beta chains appeared to be HLA-restricted, and the HLA associations seemed to be driven largely by CMV exposure. In this cohort, only TCR beta chains were sequenced, and detectable features were limited by the absence of alpha or paired-chain data. A further reported finding was that TCR beta sequences accurately predicted the HLA-A and HLA-B alleles for most subjects in the first cohort. According to the authors, the approach could potentially be generalized to other disease states and immunological phenotypes. While some public TCRs were present in many individuals, most TCR sequences turned up only very rarely across donors. The only immune exposure information available for the cohort was CMV serostatus. Compared with the roughly 720-donor mean, donors in an Asian-associated ancestry cluster had fewer N-insertions in productive TCRs, according to a later genetic analysis. The presence/absence analyses assumed that sequencing depth was roughly uniform across donors, and that assumption may not be true. When HLA alleles, especially DR and DQ, strongly co-occurred, TCR associations were difficult to assign to individual alleles. A later analysis found that TCR association rates varied across HLA loci, with DRB1 alleles showing the most associated TCRs and HLA-C alleles the fewest. Several of the top co-occurrence clusters appeared to be linked to parvovirus B19, influenza, CMV and Epstein-Barr virus, according to a later analysis. In an earlier analysis of about 600 of the donors, most TCR beta V segments appeared in productive rearrangements about 87% or about 30% of the time, broadly matching IMGT annotations. Three of the identified cytomegalovirus-associated TCR beta chains were confirmed in vitro to be specific for cytomegalovirus antigens. In a later analysis, 16,951 TCR beta sequences were associated with specific HLA alleles at a false discovery rate of 0.05.

Cut back by 0 bases and 8 bases, the V and J ends lie 13 bases apart. Measured from the cysteine to the phenylalanine, the CDR3 is 14 residues long. The retained sequence is limited to the CDR3, 42 bases, with the frame set at the first base. The germline V gene supplies CDR1 SQVTM and CDR2 ANQGSEA. The sample was PBMCs. This TCR derives from a man younger than 45 in good health and CMV-seropositive. Recombination joined TRBV29-1 with TRBJ1-4, with a tentative D gene TRBD1 over 6 matching bases. The CDR3 is CSVEERGGGEKLFF. Here is the DNA: TGCAGCGTTGAAGAGAGGGGGGGTGGCGAAAAACTGTTTTTT.